This TCR beta chain appears in the sequencing data of a study of blood T cell repertoires in COVID-19 (dated by TCRdb to about 2020). Notes on the research overall: Samples covering the acute and convalescent phases of COVID-19 were provided by collaborators in the United States, Italy and Spain. The prospective study material was composed of cDNA or gDNA derived from T cells, B-cell-depleted T cells, or PBMCs. Deeply sampled blood TCRbeta repertoires from subjects exposed to, actively infected with, or recovered from COVID-19 were included in the dataset. The repertoires were released in a freely available public database meant as a resource for research on the immune response to SARS-CoV-2. Samples were obtained from the ongoing ImmuneRACE study (first 160 participants) and from over 1,000 subjects provided by 6 global collaborators. A de-identified subject ID, COVID-19 status, age in years and sex were almost always included in the sample metadata. Where available, HLA class I and class II types were taken from metadata supplied by the sample provider and were not determined by assay-based typing.

Note on this clone: Its antigen is unknown. No clone much larger than this one lies a single base away; base qualities are absent.

For CDR1 and CDR2, the germline V gene lists SGHTA and FQGNSA. From V the trimming removes 6 bases and from J it removes 4 bases, while the gene matches leave 7 bases of the junction unaccounted for. Taken from cysteine to phenylalanine, the CDR3 has 14 residues. Only the CDR3 part of the read is kept: 42 bases, read in frame from the first base. What the work shows at the level of the full study, not this receptor alone: Clinical and demographic metadata were provided uncurated, with the amount varying by source and participant.

TCRbeta CDR3 regions were amplified from genomic DNA using the immunoSEQ Assay, a bias-controlled multiplex PCR. The study's own analysis went as follows. Nucleated cell counts per sample were estimated from amplification of reference gene primers within the assay. To quantify the absolute abundance of each unique TCRbeta CDR3 rearrangement, sequence reads were collapsed and filtered. For each sample, productive Simpson clonality was calculated as the square root of Simpson's diversity index over productive rearrangements. This is the immuneACCESS table as TCRdb keeps it, with only in-frame sequences that have V and J called. A part of the clones is gone; compared with another copy, unresolved V genes explain less than half, and the rest is unexplained. V and J calls and clone size are as listed in that table; D and trimming were resolved from the DNA. The sample table contains 120,000 to 150,000 clones; only one count was recorded for around 80% of them. The top ten hold 5% of the sample.

The collaborating institutions used their own protocols to collect whole blood in K2EDTA tubes. For TCRbeta analysis, collaborator samples were shipped as frozen whole blood, as isolated PBMCs, or as DNA extracted from either sample type. Specimen: peripheral blood. Recombination connected TRBV7-2 to TRBJ2-5, and 8 bases in between align with TRBD2. The TCR sequence derives from a woman between 45 and 60 years old with acute or convalescent COVID-19. Here is the DNA: TGTGCCAGCAGGAGCGGGGGATTGGGAGAGACCCAGTACTTC. It is translated as CASRSGGLGETQYF.